This T cell receptor (beta chain) was documented in a study of blood T cell repertoires in COVID-19. Overall study context: Sites in the United States, Italy and Spain provided acute and convalescent COVID-19 samples. The cDNA or gDNA used as material had been derived from T cells, B-cell-depleted T cells, or PBMCs.

Original analysis: Reference gene primer amplification yielded estimated nucleated cell counts. Repertoires were generated with immunoSEQ multiplex PCR, while TCRdb's copy carries only in-frame clones and drops some. D and trimming were read from the DNA, whereas the V and J calls and clone size are those reported in that table. Of some 140,000 clones in the sample, 80% to 90% were seen once. The CDR3 has 16 residues. Trimming pared 0 bases from V and 3 bases from J, leaving 9 bases between. Germline CDR1 reads LGHDT; CDR2 reads YNNKEL (reference sequence). This clonotype was obtained from a man aged 50-59 years with active COVID-19. The genes are TRBV3-1 (or the pseudogene TRBV3-2) and TRBJ1-6, with D perhaps TRBD1 (6 bases). Sequencing used peripheral blood. The CDR3 is CASSQEDSYYNSPLHF. Written as DNA, the CDR3 is TGTGCCAGCAGCCAAGAGGACAGCTACTATAATTCACCCCTCCACTTT.